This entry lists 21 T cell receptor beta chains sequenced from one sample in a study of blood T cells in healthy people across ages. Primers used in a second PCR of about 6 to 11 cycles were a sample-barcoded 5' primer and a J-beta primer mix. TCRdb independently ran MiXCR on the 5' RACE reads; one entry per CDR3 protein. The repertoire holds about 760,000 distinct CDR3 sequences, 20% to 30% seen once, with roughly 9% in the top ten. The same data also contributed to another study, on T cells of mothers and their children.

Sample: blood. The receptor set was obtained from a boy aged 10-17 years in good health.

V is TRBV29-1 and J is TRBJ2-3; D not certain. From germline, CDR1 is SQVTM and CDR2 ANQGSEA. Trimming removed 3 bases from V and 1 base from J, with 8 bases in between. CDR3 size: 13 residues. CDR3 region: CSVEVSGTDTQYF. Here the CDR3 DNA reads TGCAGCGTTGAGGTGTCAGGCACAGATACGCAGTATTTT.

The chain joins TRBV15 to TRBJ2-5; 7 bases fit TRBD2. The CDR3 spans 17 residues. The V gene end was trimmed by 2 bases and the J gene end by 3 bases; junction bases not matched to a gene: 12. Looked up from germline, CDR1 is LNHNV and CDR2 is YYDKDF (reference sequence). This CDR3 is CATSRNYGGSVEETQYF. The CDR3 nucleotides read TGTGCCACCAGCAGAAACTACGGGGGGTCTGTCGAAGAGACCCAGTACTTC.

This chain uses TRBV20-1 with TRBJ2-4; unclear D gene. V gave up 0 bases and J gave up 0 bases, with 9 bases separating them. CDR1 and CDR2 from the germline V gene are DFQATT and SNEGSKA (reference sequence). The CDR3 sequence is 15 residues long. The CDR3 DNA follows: TGCAGTGCTAGAGATCACGGCCTAGCCAAAAACATTCAGTACTTC. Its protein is CSARDHGLAKNIQYF.

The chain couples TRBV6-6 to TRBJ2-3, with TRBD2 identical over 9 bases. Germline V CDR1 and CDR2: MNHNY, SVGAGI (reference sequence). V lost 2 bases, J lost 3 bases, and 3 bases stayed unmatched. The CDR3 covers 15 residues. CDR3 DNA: TGTGCCAGCAGTTACAACGCGGGGGGGACAGATACGCAGTATTTT. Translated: CASSYNAGGTDTQYF.

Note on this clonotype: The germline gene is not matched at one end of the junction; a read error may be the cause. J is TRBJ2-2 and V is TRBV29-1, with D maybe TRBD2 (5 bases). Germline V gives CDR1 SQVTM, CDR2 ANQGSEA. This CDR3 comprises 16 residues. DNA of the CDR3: TGCGGCGTTGAGTCAACCGGACTTGGTGGCACCGGGGAGCTGTTTTTT. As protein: CGVESTGLGGTGELFF.

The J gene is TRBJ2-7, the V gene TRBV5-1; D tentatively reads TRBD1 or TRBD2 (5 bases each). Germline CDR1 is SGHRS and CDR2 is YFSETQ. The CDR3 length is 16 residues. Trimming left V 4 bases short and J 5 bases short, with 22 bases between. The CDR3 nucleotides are TGCGCCAGCAGCCTAATACCGGGACCGACCGGCAACGAGCAGTACTTC. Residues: CASSLIPGPTGNEQYF.

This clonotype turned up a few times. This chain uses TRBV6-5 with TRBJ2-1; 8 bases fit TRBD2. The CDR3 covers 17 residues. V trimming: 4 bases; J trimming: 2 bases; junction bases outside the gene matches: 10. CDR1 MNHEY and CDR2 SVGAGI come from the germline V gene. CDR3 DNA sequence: TGTGCCAGCAGTTCCCGGTTAGCGGGAATTGCCTACAATGAGCAGTTCTTC. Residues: CASSSRLAGIAYNEQFF.

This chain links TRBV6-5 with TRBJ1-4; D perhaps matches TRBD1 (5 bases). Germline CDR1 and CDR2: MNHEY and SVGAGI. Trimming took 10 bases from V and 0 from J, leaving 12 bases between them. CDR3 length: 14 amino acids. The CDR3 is CATRKGATNEKLFF. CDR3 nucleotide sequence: TGTGCCACCCGAAAAGGGGCAACTAATGAAAAACTGTTTTTT.

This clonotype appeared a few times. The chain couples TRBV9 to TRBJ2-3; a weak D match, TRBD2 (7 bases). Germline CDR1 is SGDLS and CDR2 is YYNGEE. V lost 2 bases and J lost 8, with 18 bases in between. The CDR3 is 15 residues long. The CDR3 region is CASSVSGGLPGTQYF. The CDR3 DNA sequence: TGTGCCAGCAGCGTTTCGGGGGGCCTACCAGGTACGCAGTATTTT.

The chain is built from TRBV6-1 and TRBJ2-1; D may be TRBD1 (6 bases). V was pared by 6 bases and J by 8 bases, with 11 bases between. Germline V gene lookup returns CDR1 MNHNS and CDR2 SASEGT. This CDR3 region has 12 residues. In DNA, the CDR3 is TGTGCCAGCAGCAGGACAGTCTATGAGCAGTTCTTC. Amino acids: CASSRTVYEQFF.

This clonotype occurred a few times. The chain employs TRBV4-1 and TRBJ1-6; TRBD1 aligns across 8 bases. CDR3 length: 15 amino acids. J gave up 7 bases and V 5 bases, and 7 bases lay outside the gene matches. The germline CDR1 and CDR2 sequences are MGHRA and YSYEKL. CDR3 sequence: CASSTSDRVNSPLHF. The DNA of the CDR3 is TGCGCCAGCAGCACGTCGGACAGGGTGAATTCACCCCTCCACTTT.

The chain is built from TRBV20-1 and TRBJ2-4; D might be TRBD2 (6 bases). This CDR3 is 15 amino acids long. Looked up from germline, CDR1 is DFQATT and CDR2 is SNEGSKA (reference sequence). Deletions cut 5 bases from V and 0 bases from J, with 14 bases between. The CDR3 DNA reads TGCAGTGCTTACAAGCGGGCTCCAGCCAAAAACATTCAGTACTTC. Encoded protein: CSAYKRAPAKNIQYF.

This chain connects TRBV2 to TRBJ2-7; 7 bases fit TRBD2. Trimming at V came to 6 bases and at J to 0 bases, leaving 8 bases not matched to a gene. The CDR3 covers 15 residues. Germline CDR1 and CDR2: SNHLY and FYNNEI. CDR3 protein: CASRGDYPCSYEQYF. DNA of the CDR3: TGTGCCAGCAGAGGGGACTACCCATGCTCCTACGAGCAGTACTTC.

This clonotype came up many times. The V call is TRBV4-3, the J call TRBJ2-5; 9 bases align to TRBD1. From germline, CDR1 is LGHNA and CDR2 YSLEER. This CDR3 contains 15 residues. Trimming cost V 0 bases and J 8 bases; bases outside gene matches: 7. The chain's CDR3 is CASSQDGQGKETQYF. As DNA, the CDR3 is TGCGCCAGCAGCCAAGACGGACAGGGGAAGGAAACCCAGTACTTC.

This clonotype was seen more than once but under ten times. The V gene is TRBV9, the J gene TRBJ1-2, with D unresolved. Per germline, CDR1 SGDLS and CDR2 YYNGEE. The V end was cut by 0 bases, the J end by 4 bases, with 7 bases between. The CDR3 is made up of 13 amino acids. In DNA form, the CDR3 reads TGTGCCAGCAGCGTAGGGGCAGGCTATGGCTACACCTTC. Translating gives CASSVGAGYGYTF.

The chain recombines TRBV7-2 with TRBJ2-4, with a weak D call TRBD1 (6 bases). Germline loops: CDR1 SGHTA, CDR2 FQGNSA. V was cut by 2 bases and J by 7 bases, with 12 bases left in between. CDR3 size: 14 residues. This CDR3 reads CASSLTGQMNIQYF. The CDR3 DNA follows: TGTGCCAGCAGCTTAACCGGACAGATGAACATTCAGTACTTC.

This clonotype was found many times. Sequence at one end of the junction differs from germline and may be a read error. CDR3 DNA: TGTGCCAGCAGCTTAGGGGACAGGGACCAAGAGACCCAGTACTTC. The encoded protein is CASSLGDRDQETQYF. This rearrangement joins TRBV5-1 to TRBJ2-5; the match to TRBD1 covers 9 bases. This CDR3 is built from 15 residues. The germline V gene has CDR1 SGHRS and CDR2 YFSETQ.

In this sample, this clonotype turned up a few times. CDR3 region: CASTFLRVGEQFF. CDR3 coding DNA: TGTGCCAGCACCTTTCTGAGGGTGGGAGAGCAGTTCTTC. The chain joins TRBV12-3 or TRBV12-4 to TRBJ2-1; D possibly corresponds to TRBD2 (5 bases). Trimming took 7 bases from V and 10 from J, leaving 17 bases between them. The CDR3 runs 13 residues.

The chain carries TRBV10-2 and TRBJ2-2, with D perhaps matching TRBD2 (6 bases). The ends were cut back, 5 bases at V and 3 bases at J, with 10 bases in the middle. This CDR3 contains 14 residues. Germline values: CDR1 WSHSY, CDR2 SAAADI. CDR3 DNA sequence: TGCGCCAGCAGTCCGGGACTTGACACCGGGGAGCTGTTTTTT. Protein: CASSPGLDTGELFF.

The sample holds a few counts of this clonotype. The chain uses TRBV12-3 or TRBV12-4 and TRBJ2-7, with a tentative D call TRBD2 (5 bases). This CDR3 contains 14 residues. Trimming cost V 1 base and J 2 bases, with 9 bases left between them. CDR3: CASSLGELAYEQYF. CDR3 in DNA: TGTGCCAGCAGTTTAGGGGAGCTTGCCTACGAGCAGTACTTC.

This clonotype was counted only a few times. The CDR3 DNA sequence: TGCAGTGCCACATTAAGGGAGGGCACAGATACGCAGTATTTT. It encodes CSATLREGTDTQYF. The genes are TRBV20-1 and TRBJ2-3; weak D call: TRBD2 (6 bases). Per germline, CDR1 DFQATT and CDR2 SNEGSKA (reference sequence). The V gene lost 6 bases and the J gene lost 1 base, with 14 bases spanning the gap. This CDR3 spans 14 amino acids.